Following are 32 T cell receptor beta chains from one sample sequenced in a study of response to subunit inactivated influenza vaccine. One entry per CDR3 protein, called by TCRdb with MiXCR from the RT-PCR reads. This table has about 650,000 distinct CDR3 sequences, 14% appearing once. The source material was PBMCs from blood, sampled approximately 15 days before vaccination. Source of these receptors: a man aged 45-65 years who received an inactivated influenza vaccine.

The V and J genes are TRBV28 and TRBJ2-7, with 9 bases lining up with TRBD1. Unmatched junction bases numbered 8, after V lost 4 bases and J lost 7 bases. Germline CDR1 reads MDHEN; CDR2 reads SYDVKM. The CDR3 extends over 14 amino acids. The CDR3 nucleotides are TGTGCCAGCAGTTCCCCGACAGGGGGTGGAGAGCAGTACTTC. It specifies CASSSPTGGGEQYF. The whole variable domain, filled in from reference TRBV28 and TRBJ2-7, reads DVKVTQSSRYLVKRTGEKVFLECVQDMDHENMFWYRQDPGLGLRLIYFSYDVKMKEKGDIPEGYSVSREKKERFSLILESASTNQTSMYLCASSSPTGGGEQYFGPGTRLTVT.

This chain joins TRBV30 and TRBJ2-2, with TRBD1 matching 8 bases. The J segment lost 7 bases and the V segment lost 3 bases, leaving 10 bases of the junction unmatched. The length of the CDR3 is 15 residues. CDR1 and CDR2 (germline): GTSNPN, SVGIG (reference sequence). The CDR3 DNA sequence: TGTGCCTGGAGCCGGGACAGGTCGTCAGGCGGGGAGCTGTTTTTT. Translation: CAWSRDRSSGGELFF.

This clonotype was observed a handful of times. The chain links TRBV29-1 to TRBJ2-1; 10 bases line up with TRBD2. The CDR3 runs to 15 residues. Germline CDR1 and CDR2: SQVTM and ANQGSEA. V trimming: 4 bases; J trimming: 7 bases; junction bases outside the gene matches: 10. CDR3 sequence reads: CSVALTSGTGNEQFF. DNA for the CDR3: TGCAGCGTTGCCCTTACTAGCGGGACAGGTAATGAGCAGTTCTTC.

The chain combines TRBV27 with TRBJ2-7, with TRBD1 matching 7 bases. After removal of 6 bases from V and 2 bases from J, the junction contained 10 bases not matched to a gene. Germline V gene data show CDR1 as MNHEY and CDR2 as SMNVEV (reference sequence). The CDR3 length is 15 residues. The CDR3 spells CASSLTLGQAYEQYF. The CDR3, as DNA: TGTGCCAGCAGCCTTACCTTAGGACAGGCCTACGAGCAGTACTTC.

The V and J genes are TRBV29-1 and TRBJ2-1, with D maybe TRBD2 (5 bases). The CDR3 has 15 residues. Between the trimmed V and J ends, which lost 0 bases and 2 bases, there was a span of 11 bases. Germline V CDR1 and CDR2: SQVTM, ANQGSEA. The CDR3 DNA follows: TGCAGCGTTGAAGACAGGAGCGGAGCCTACAATGAGCAGTTCTTC. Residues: CSVEDRSGAYNEQFF.

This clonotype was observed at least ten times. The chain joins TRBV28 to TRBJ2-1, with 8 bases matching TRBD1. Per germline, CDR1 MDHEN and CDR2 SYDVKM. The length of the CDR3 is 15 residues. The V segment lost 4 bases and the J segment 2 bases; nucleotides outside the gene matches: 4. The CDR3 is CASSSTGAAYNEQFF. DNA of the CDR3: TGTGCCAGCAGTTCGACAGGGGCGGCCTACAATGAGCAGTTCTTC.

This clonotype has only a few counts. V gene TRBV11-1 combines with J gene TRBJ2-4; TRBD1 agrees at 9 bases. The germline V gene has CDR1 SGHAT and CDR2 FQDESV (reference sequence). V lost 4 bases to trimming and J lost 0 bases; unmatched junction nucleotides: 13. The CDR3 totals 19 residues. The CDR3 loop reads CASSSKGIRQGEAKNIQYF. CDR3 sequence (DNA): TGTGCCAGCAGCTCAAAGGGTATTCGACAGGGGGAAGCCAAAAACATTCAGTACTTC.

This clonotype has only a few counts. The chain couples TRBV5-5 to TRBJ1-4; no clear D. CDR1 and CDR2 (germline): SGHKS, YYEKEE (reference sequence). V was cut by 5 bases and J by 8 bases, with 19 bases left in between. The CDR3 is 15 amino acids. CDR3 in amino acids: CASSPTDRTREKLFF. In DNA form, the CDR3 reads TGTGCCAGCAGTCCCACGGACCGTACGCGGGAAAAACTGTTTTTT.

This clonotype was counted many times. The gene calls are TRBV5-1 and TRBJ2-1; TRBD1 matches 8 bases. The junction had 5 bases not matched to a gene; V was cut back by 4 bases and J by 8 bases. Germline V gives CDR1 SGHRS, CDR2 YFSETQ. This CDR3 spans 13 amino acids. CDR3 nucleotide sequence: TGCGCCAGCAGCGGACAGGGTCGAGATGAGCAGTTCTTC. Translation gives CASSGQGRDEQFF.

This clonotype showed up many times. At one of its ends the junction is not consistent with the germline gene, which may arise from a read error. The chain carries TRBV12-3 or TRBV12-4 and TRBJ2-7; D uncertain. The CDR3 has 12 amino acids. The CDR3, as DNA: TGTGCCAGCAGCGACCCGGGCTCACCAGCTTCTTTC. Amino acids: CASSDPGSPASF.

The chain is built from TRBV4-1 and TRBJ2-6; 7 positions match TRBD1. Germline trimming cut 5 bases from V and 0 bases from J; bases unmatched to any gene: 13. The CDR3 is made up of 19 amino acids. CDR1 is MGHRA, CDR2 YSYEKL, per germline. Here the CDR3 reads CASSYTTGTAISGANVLTF. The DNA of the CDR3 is TGCGCCAGCAGCTACACCACCGGGACAGCTATCTCTGGGGCCAACGTCCTGACTTTC.

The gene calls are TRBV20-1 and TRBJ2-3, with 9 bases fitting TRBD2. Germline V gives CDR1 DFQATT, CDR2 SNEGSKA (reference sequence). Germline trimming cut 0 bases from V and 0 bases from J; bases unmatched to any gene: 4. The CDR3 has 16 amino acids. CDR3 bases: TGCAGTGCTAGAGATCCAGCGGGAGGTAGCACAGATACGCAGTATTTT. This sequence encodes CSARDPAGGSTDTQYF.

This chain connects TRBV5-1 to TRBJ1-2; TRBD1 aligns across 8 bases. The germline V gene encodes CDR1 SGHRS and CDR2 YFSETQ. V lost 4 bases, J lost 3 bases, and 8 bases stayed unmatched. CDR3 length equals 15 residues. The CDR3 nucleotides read TGCGCCAGCAGCCCATCGGGACAGGCCGACTATGGCTACACCTTC. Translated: CASSPSGQADYGYTF.

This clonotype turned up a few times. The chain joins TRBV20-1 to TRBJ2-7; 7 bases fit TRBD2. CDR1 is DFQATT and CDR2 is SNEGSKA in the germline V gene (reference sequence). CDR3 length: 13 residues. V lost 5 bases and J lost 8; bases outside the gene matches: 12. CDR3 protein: CSASTSPALKQYF. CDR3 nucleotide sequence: TGCAGTGCTTCGACTAGCCCAGCTTTAAAGCAGTACTTC.

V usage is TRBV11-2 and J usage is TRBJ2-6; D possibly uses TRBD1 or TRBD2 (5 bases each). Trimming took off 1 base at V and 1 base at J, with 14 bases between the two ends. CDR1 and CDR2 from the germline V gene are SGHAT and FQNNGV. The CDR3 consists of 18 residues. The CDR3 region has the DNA TGTGCCAGCAGCTTAGTTACACGGGACCGATCTGGGGCCAACGTCCTGACTTTC. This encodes CASSLVTRDRSGANVLTF.

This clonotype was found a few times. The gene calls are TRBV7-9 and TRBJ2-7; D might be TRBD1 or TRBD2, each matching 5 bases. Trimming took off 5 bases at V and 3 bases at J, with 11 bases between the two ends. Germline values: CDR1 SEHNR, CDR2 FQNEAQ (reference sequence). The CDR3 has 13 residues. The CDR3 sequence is CASSPGDGYEQYF. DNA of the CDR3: TGTGCCAGCAGCCCCGGGGACGGCTACGAGCAGTACTTC.

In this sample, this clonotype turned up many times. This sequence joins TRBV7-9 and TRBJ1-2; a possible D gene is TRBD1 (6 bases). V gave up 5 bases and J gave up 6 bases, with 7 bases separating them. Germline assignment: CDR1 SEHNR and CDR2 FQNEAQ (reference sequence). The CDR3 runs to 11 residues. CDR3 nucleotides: TGTGCCAGCAGCGAGGGGGATGGCTACACCTTC. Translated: CASSEGDGYTF.

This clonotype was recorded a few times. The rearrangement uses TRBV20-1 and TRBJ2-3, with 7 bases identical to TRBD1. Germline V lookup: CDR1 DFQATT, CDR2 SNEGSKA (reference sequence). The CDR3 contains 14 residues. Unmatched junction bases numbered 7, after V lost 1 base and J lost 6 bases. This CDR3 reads CSARGVRGPDTQYF. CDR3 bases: TGCAGTGCTAGAGGGGTGAGGGGGCCCGATACGCAGTATTTT.

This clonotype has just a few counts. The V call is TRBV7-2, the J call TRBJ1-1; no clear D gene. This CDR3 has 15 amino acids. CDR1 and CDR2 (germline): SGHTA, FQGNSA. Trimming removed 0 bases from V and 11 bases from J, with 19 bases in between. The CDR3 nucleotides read TGTGCCAGCAGCTTAGCGGGTTTTTCGACCATTGCGGCTTTCTTT. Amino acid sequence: CASSLAGFSTIAAFF.

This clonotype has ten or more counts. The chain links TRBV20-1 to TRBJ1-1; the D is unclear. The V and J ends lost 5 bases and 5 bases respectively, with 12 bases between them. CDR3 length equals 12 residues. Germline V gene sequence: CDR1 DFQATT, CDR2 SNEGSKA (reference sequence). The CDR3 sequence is CSALPERTEAFF. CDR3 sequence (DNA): TGCAGTGCTCTGCCCGAGAGGACTGAAGCTTTCTTT.

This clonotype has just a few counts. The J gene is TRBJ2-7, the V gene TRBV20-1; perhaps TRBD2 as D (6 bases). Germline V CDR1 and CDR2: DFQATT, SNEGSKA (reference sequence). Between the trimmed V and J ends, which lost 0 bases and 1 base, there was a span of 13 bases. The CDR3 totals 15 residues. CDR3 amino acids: CSARDPLRGSYEQYF. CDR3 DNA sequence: TGCAGTGCTAGAGATCCTTTACGGGGGTCCTACGAGCAGTACTTC.

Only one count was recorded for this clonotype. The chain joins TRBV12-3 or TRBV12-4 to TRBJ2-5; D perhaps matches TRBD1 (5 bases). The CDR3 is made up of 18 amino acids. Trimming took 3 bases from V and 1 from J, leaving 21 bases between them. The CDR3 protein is CASSFRQGTILVQETQYF. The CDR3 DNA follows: TGTGCCAGCAGTTTCCGGCAGGGCACCATTTTAGTCCAAGAGACCCAGTACTTC.

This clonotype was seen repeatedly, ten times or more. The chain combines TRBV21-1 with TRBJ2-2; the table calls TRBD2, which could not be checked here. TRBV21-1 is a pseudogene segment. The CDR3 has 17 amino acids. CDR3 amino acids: CASSKDVLALATGELFF. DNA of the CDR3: TGTGCCAGCAGCAAAGATGTTCTAGCGTTGGCCACCGGGGAGCTGTTTTTT.

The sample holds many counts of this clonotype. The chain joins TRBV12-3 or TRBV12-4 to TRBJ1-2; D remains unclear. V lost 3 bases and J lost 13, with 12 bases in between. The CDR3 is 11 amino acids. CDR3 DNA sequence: TGTGCCAGCAGTTTTTCCAGCCATCCCACCTTC. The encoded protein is CASSFSSHPTF.

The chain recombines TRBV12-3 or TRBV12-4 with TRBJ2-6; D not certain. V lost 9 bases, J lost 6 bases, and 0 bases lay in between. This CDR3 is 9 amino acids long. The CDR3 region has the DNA TGTGCCAGGGCCAACGTCCTGACTTTC. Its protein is CARANVLTF.

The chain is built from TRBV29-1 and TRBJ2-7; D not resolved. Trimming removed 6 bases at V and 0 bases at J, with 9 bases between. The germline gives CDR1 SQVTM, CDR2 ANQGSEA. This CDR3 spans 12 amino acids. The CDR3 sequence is CSVWADSYEQYF. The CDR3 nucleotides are TGCAGCGTGTGGGCGGACTCCTACGAGCAGTACTTC.

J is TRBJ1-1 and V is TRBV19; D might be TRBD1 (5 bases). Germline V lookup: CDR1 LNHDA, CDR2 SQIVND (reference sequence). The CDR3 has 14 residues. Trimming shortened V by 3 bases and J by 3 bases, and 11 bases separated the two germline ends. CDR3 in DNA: TGTGCCAGTAGTATGGCAGGGATGTACACTGAAGCTTTCTTT. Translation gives CASSMAGMYTEAFF.

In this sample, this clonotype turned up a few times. DNA for the CDR3: TGTGCCAGCAGTGGTGACTTCAGAACTGAAGCTTTCTTT. Translating it yields CASSGDFRTEAFF. The chain joins TRBV2 to TRBJ1-1; D is ambiguous. The CDR3 runs to 13 residues. Trimming took 4 bases from V and 5 from J, leaving 11 bases between them. The germline V gene encodes CDR1 SNHLY and CDR2 FYNNEI.

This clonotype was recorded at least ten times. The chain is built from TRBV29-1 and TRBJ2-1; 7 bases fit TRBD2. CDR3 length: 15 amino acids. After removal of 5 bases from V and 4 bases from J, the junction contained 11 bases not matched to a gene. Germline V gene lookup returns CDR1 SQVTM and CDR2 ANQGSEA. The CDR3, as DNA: TGCAGCGTTTATGGGACTCCCGGGAGGTACAATGAGCAGTTCTTC. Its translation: CSVYGTPGRYNEQFF.

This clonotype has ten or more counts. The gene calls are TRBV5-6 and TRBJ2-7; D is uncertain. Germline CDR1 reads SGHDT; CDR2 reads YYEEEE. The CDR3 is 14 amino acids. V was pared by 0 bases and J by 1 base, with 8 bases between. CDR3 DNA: TGTGCCAGCAGCTTGGGTACGGCTTCCTACGAGCAGTACTTC. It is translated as CASSLGTASYEQYF.

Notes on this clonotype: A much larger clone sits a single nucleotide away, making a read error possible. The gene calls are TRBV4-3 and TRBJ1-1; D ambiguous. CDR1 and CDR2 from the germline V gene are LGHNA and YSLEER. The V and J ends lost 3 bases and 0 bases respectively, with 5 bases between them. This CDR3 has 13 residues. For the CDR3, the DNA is TGCGCCAGCAGCCACTCGGTGAACACTGAAGCTTTCTTT. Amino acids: CASSHSVNTEAFF.

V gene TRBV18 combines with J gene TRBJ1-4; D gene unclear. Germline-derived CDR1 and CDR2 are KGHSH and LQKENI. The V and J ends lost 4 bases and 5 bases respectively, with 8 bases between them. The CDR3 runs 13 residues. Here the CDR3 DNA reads TGTGCCAGCTCACGAAACCCGAATGAAAAACTGTTTTTT. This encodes CASSRNPNEKLFF. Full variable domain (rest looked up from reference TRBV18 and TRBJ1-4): NAGVMQNPRHLVRRRGQEARLRCSPMKGHSHVYWYRQLPEEGLKFMVYLQKENIIDESGMPKERFSAEFPKEGPSILRIQQVVRGDSAAYFCASSRNPNEKLFFGSGTQLSVL.